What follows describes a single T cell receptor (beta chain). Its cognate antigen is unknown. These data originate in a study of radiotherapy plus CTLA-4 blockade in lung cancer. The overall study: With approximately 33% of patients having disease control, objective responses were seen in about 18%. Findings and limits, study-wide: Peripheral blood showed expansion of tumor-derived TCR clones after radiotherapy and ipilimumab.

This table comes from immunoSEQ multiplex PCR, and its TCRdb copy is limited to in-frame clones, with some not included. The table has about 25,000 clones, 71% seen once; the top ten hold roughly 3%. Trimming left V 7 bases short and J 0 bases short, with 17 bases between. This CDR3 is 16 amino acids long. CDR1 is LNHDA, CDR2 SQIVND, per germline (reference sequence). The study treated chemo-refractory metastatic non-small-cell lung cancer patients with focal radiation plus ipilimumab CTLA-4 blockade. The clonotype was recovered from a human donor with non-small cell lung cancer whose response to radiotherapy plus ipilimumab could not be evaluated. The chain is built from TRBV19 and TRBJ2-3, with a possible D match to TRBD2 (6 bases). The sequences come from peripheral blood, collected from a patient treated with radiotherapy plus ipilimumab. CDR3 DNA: TGTGCCAGTACCGATCGTTGGGGGACTAGCACAGATACGCAGTATTTT. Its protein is CASTDRWGTSTDTQYF.